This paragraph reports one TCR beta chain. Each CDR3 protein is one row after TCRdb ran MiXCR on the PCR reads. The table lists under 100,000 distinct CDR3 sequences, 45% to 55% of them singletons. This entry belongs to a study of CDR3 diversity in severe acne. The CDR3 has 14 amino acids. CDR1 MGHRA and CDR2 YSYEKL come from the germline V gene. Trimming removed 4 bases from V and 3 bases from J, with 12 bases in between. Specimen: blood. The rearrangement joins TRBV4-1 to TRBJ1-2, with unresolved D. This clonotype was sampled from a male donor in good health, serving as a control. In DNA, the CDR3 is TGCGCCAGCAGCCTCCCGACTGGCTACTATGGCTACACCTTC. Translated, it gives CASSLPTGYYGYTF.